The T cell receptor (beta chain) under discussion was sequenced for a study of blood T cell repertoires in COVID-19 (dated by TCRdb to 2020 to 2021). Regarding the research as a whole: Samples covering the acute and convalescent phases of COVID-19 were provided by collaborators in the United States, Italy and Spain. The prospective study material was composed of cDNA or gDNA derived from T cells, B-cell-depleted T cells, or PBMCs. Subjects who had been exposed to COVID-19, were actively infected with it, or had recovered from it provided the deeply sampled blood TCRbeta repertoires that made up the dataset. A freely available public database, intended as a resource for researchers studying the immune response to SARS-CoV-2, is where the repertoires were released. Samples were obtained from the ongoing ImmuneRACE study (first 160 participants) and from roughly 1,300 subjects provided by 6 global collaborators. The sample metadata nearly always contained a de-identified subject ID, COVID-19 status, age in years and sex. Where available, HLA class I and class II types were obtained from metadata supplied by the sample provider rather than from assay-based typing.

Enrolling through a virtual design, the prospective study's participants ranged in age from roughly 18 to 89 years and lived across roughly 23 United States geographic areas. Cohort assignment in the prospective study relied on participant-reported clinical history from a screening survey and a study questionnaire. Recovered participants in ImmuneRACE Cohort 3 were defined as having two consecutive negative NP/OP PCR tests, clearance from a healthcare professional, or resolution of symptoms. Each participant in the prospective study had whole blood, serum and a nasopharyngeal or oropharyngeal swab collected by mobile phlebotomists. Prospective study participants could optionally give additional blood draws and questionnaires over a roughly 2-month period. Before DNA extraction, prospective study blood samples were shipped either frozen or at room temperature. As encoded in the germline V gene, CDR1 is SGHDN while CDR2 is FVKESK. From cysteine to phenylalanine, the CDR3 is 14 amino acids long. The sequence is cut down to CDR3 DNA, 42 bases in frame from base 1. Trimmed from V: 4 bases; trimmed from J: 5 bases; junction bases lacking a gene match: 7.

The study at large found these results: The amount of clinical and demographic metadata varied by source and participant and was provided uncurated.

For this clone: There is no known antigen for this receptor. Base qualities were left out, and no much larger clone turns up one base away.

TCRbeta CDR3 regions were amplified from genomic DNA using the immunoSEQ Assay, a bias-controlled multiplex PCR. For the original study's pipeline: The number of nucleated cells in each sample was estimated by amplification of reference gene primers within the assay. To quantify the absolute abundance of each unique TCRbeta CDR3 rearrangement, sequence reads were collapsed and filtered. Productive Simpson clonality was computed per sample as the square root of Simpson's diversity index over productive rearrangements. TCRdb took this table from immuneACCESS and kept in-frame rearrangements with V and J called. Such tables lack part of the clones; where checked against another copy, unresolved V genes explain under half of the gap, and the rest is unexplained. That table gives V, J and clone size, and the DNA gave D and trimming. Recorded for this sample are 300,000 or so clones; about nine tenths of them occurred a single time. The ten biggest clones cover less than 11% of the sample.

The sequenced material came from PBMCs or T cells enriched from blood (not recorded which). The sequence links TRBV14 to TRBJ2-7; TRBD1 aligns with 8 central bases. This TCR came from a woman aged 18-29 years who had recovered from COVID-19. CDR3 sequence: CASSPQTGAHEQYF. The DNA sequence is given as TGTGCCAGCAGCCCACAGACAGGGGCCCACGAGCAGTACTTC.